These 5 T cell receptor beta chains were sequenced from one sample in a study of vaccination effects on CD4 cells after COVID-19. Their recognized antigens are unknown. Profiling relied on immunoSEQ multiplex PCR, and the TCRdb table lists in-frame clones only, not all of them. This table holds tens of thousands of clones, about 81% found once. The ViraFEST assay expanded antigen-specific CD4+ T cells with viral peptide pools before sequencing. Following a 10-day culture, CD4+ T cells were purified. According to the study, vaccine recipients showed no prior SARS-CoV-2 infection and negative nucleocapsid antibodies. The sequences come from CD4+ T cells from PBMCs cultured with SARS-CoV-2 spike peptides, collected before COVID-19 vaccination. The receptors derive from a human donor who received a COVID-19 vaccine.

V gene TRBV19 combines with J gene TRBJ1-1; the D is unclear. Germline CDR1 LNHDA, CDR2 SQIVND (reference sequence). V was pared by 4 bases and J by 8 bases, with 17 bases between. The CDR3 has 14 residues. The CDR3 here is CASSTLQRGWEAFF. CDR3 sequence (DNA): TGTGCCAGTAGTACCCTTCAGCGTGGGTGGGAAGCTTTCTTT.

The rearrangement uses TRBV6-6 and TRBJ1-4; 11 nucleotides match TRBD1. The CDR3 is 14 amino acids. Per the germline V gene, CDR1 is MNHNY and CDR2 is SVGAGI (reference sequence). The V gene end was trimmed by 6 bases and the J gene end by 5 bases; junction bases not matched to a gene: 2. The chain's CDR3 is CASSRDRGNEKLFF. Written as DNA, the CDR3 is TGTGCCAGCAGCAGGGACAGGGGGAATGAAAAACTGTTTTTT.

This clone is medium-sized in the sample. The chain recombines TRBV28 with TRBJ2-7; D gene unclear. Trimming left V 6 bases short and J 0 bases short, with 6 bases between. The length of the CDR3 is 12 residues. Per germline, CDR1 MDHEN and CDR2 SYDVKM. CDR3 residues: CASSPSSYEQYF. CDR3 coding DNA: TGTGCCAGCAGCCCTAGCTCCTACGAGCAGTACTTC.

The rearrangement joins TRBV19 to TRBJ2-7; 10 positions agree with TRBD1. The germline V gene encodes CDR1 LNHDA and CDR2 SQIVND (reference sequence). The CDR3 totals 15 residues. J gave up 0 bases and V 5 bases, and 4 bases lay outside the gene matches. The CDR3 here is CASSPRTGGSYEQYF. The CDR3 nucleotides are TGTGCCAGTAGTCCGAGGACAGGGGGCTCCTACGAGCAGTACTTC.

The chain joins TRBV6-2 or TRBV6-3 to TRBJ1-5; weak D call: TRBD1 (5 bases). The CDR3 extends over 13 amino acids. The germline V gene has CDR1 MNHEY and CDR2 SVGEGT. V lost 4 bases and J lost 7, with 11 bases in between. CDR3 sequence: CASSFGGSQPQHF. CDR3 bases: TGTGCCAGCAGTTTCGGGGGTAGCCAGCCCCAGCATTTT.